The clone carrying this T cell receptor (beta chain) showed up many times. Germline assignment: CDR1 LNHNV and CDR2 YYDKDF (reference sequence). V lost 3 bases and J 4 bases, leaving 15 bases between the germline ends. This CDR3 has 15 amino acids. These data are taken from a study of T cells after yellow fever vaccination. TCRdb processed the 5' RACE reads anew with MiXCR; each CDR3 protein has one entry. The repertoire holds 25,000 or so distinct CDR3 sequences, with under 5.5% as singletons. The specimen comprised PBMCs, either bulk or a sorted T-cell subset (CD4+, CD8+, memory, or dextramer-sorted; not recorded which), sampled on the day of the yellow fever booster vaccination. The rearrangement uses TRBV15 and TRBJ1-1; D ambiguous. The sequence was obtained from a man between 18 and 35 years old who received the YFV17D yellow fever vaccine. The CDR3 nucleotides read TGTGCCACCAGCAGGCCTCAAGGGCTTGGCACTGAAGCTTTCTTT. It translates to CATSRPQGLGTEAFF.